Listed here are 7 T cell receptor beta chains from one sample, sequenced in a study of radiation and T cells in renal cell carcinoma. Using immunoSEQ multiplex PCR, the repertoire was profiled, and TCRdb retains in-frame clones only, with some absent. Here the sample spans about 88,000 clones, roughly 90% being singletons. Time point denoted: baseline pretreatment blood. Treatment: 15 Gy SBRT to primary tumor, nephrectomy 4 weeks later. The specimen was blood, collected from a patient whose treatment included radiotherapy and nephrectomy. The receptors derive from a man aged 45-65 years with renal cell carcinoma.

Of note for this clone: The junction and the germline gene differ at one end; a read error may be behind it. This chain uses TRBV7-7 with TRBJ2-5; 7 bases fit TRBD2. CDR1 SSHAT and CDR2 FNYEAQ come from the germline V gene (reference sequence). The CDR3 consists of 14 residues. The CDR3 DNA follows: TGTGCTAGCAGCTTAGCCAGGGAGCGGGGGACCCAGTACTTC. Amino acid sequence: CASSLARERGTQYF.

The chain uses TRBV27 and TRBJ2-7; 7 nucleotides line up with TRBD1. The germline V gene has CDR1 MNHEY and CDR2 SMNVEV (reference sequence). Germline trimming cut 6 bases from V and 1 base from J; bases unmatched to any gene: 6. The length of the CDR3 is 14 residues. The CDR3 nucleotides read TGTGCCAGCAGGCCCTCGGACAGGTCCTACGAGCAGTACTTC. It specifies CASRPSDRSYEQYF.

The rearrangement uses TRBV4-2 and TRBJ1-1; D may be TRBD1 (5 bases). Germline lookup yields CDR1 LGHNA and CDR2 YNFKEQ. Trimming cost V 1 base and J 2 bases, with 11 bases left between them. CDR3 length equals 15 residues. The CDR3 DNA is TGTGCCAGCAGCCAAGGCGACAGCAGTAACACTGAAGCTTTCTTT. This gives the protein CASSQGDSSNTEAFF.

The V call is TRBV4-1, the J call TRBJ2-7, with 10 bases lining up with TRBD1. The trim removed 0 bases at V and 7 bases at J, leaving 18 bases unmatched. Looked up from germline, CDR1 is MGHRA and CDR2 is YSYEKL. There are 19 residues in the CDR3. CDR3 sequence reads: CASSQDSIQRGQGLEEQYF. CDR3 in DNA: TGCGCCAGCAGCCAAGATTCTATACAGCGGGGACAGGGGTTGGAAGAGCAGTACTTC.

This clone was seen once. This chain uses TRBV30 with TRBJ2-3, with D perhaps being TRBD1 or TRBD2 (6 bases each). CDR3 length: 14 amino acids. The germline V gene encodes CDR1 GTSNPN and CDR2 SVGIG (reference sequence). The CDR3 sequence: CAWARGEVTDTQYF. Here the CDR3 DNA reads TGTGCTTGGGCGAGGGGGGAGGTGACAGATACGCAGTATTTT.

This chain uses TRBV28 with TRBJ2-7; TRBD1 matches at 9 bases. From germline, CDR1 is MDHEN and CDR2 SYDVKM. This CDR3 is built from 15 residues. J gave up 2 bases and V 7 bases, and 9 bases lay outside the gene matches. CDR3 DNA sequence: TGTGCCAGCACCACAACCGGGACAGGGACCTACGAGCAGTACTTC. Its translation is CASTTTGTGTYEQYF.

The chain recombines TRBV10-3 with TRBJ2-3; the match to TRBD2 covers 7 bases. V was pared by 10 bases and J by 2 bases, with 12 bases of the junction left unmatched. The V gene's germline CDR1 is ENHRY and CDR2 SYGVKD. This CDR3 spans 15 amino acids. In DNA, the CDR3 is TGTGCCACCGGATGGTCGCGGGAGCCCACAGATACGCAGTATTTT. Translated: CATGWSREPTDTQYF.